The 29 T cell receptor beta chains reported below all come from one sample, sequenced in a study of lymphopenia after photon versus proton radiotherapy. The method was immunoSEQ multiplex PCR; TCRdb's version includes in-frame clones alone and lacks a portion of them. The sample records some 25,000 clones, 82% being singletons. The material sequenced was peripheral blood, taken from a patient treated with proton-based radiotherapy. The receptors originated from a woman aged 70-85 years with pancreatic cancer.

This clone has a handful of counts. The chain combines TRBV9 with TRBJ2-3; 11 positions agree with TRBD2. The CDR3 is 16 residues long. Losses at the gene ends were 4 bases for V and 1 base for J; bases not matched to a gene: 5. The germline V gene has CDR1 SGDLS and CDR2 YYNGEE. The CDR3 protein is CASSLTSGSRTDTQYF. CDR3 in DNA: TGTGCCAGCAGCTTAACTAGCGGGAGTCGCACAGATACGCAGTATTTT.

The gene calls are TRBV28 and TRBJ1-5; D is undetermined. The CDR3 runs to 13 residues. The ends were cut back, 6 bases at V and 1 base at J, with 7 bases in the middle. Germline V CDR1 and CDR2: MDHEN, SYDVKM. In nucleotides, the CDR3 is TGTGCCAGCAGGAAGGACAGCAATCAGCCCCAGCATTTT. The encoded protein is CASRKDSNQPQHF.

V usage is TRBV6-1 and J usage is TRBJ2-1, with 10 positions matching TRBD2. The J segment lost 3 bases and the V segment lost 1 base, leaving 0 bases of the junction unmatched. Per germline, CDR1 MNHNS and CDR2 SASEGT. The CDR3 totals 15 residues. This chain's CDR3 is CASSEGTSGYNEQFF. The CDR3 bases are TGTGCCAGCAGTGAAGGGACTAGCGGCTACAATGAGCAGTTCTTC.

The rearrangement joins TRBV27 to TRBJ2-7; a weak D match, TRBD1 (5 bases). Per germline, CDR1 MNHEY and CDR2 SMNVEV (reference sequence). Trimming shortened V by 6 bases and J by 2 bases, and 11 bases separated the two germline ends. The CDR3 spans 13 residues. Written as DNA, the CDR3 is TGTGCCAGCAGCAGGGATGCCACCTACGAGCAGTACTTC. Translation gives CASSRDATYEQYF.

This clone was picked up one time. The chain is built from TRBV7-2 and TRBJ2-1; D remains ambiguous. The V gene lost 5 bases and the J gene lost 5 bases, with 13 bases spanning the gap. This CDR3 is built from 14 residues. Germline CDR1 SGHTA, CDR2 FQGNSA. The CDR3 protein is CASSKALRDNEQFF. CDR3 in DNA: TGTGCCAGCAGCAAAGCTTTAAGGGACAATGAGCAGTTCTTC.

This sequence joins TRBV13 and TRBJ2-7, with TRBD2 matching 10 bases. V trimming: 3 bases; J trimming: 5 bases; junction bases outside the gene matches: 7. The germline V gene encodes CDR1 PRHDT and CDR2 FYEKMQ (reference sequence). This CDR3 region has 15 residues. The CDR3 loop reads CASSLLASGSDEQYF. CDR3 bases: TGTGCCAGCAGCTTGCTTGCTAGCGGGAGTGACGAGCAGTACTTC.

This CDR3 reads CASSALRGTDTQYF. The CDR3 DNA sequence: TGTGCCAGCAGTGCCTTGAGGGGCACAGATACGCAGTATTTT. V gene TRBV28 combines with J gene TRBJ2-3; tentative D call: TRBD2 (5 bases). The V gene's germline CDR1 is MDHEN and CDR2 SYDVKM. Trimming pared 5 bases from V and 1 base from J, leaving 10 bases between. The CDR3 has 14 amino acids.

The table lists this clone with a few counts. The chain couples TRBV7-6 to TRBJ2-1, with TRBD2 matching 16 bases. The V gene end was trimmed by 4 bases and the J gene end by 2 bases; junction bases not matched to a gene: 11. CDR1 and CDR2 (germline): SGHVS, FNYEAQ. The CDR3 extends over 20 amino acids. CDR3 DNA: TGTGCCAGCAGCTCAACCCTCGGGACTAGCGGGAGGGCACCCTACAATGAGCAGTTCTTC. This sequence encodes CASSSTLGTSGRAPYNEQFF.

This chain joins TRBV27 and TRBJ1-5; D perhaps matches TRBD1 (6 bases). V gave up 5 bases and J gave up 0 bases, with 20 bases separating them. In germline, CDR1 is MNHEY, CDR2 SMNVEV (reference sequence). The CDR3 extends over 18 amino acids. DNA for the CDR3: TGTGCCAGCAGTCCGGGACAACCCCCCAATTATAGCAATCAGCCCCAGCATTTT. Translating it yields CASSPGQPPNYSNQPQHF.

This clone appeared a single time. CDR3 protein: CASSLGLHRNNEQFF. The CDR3 nucleotides read TGCGCCAGCAGCCTGGGACTACATCGGAACAATGAGCAGTTCTTC. V gene TRBV5-1 combines with J gene TRBJ2-1; 7 bases fit TRBD2. Germline trimming cut 4 bases from V and 5 bases from J; bases unmatched to any gene: 9. Germline assignment: CDR1 SGHRS and CDR2 YFSETQ. The CDR3 is 15 residues long.

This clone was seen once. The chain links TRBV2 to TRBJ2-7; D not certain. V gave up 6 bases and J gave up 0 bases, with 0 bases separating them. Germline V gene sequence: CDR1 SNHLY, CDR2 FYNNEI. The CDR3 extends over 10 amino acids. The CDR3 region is CASSSYEQYF. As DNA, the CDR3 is TGTGCCAGCAGCTCCTACGAGCAGTACTTC.

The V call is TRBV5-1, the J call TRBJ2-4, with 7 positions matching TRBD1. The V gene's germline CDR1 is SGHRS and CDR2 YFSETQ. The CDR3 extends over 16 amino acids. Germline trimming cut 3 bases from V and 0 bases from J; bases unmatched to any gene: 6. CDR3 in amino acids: CASSSPGQLAKNIQYF. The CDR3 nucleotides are TGCGCCAGCAGCTCGCCGGGACAGCTAGCCAAAAACATTCAGTACTTC.

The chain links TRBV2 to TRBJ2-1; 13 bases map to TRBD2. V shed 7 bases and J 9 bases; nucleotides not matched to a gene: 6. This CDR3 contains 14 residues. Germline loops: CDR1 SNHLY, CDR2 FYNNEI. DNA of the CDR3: TGTGCCAGCACTCTAGGACTAGCGGGAGTTGAGCAGTTCTTC. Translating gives CASTLGLAGVEQFF.

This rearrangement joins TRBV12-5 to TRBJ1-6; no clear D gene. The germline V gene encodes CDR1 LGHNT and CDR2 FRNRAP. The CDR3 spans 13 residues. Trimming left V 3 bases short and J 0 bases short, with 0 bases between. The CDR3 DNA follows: TGTGCTAGTGGTTTCTCCTATAATTCACCCCTCCACTTT. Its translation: CASGFSYNSPLHF.

The CDR3 coding sequence is TGTGCCAGCAGCCTGGGTCAAGGAGGGGGGATCAATCAGCCCCAGCATTTT. Its translation is CASSLGQGGGINQPQHF. The genes are TRBV28 and TRBJ1-5; perhaps TRBD1 as D (6 bases). The germline V gene encodes CDR1 MDHEN and CDR2 SYDVKM. The CDR3 totals 17 residues. The ends were cut back, 6 bases at V and 3 bases at J, with 21 bases in the middle. The whole variable domain, remainder taken from reference TRBV28 and TRBJ1-5, is DVKVTQSSRYLVKRTGEKVFLECVQDMDHENMFWYRQDPGLGLRLIYFSYDVKMKEKGDIPEGYSVSREKKERFSLILESASTNQTSMYLCASSLGQGGGINQPQHFGDGTRLSIL.

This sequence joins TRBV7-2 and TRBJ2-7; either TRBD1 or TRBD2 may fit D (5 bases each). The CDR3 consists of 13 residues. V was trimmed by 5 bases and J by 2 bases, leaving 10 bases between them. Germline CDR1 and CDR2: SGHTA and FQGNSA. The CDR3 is CASSHGTAYEQYF. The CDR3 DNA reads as TGTGCCAGCAGCCATGGGACCGCCTACGAGCAGTACTTC.

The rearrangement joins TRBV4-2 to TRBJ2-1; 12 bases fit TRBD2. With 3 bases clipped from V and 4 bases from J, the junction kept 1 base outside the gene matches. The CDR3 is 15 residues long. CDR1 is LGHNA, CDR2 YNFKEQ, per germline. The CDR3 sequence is CASSQGLAGYNEQFF. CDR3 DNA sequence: TGTGCCAGCAGCCAGGGACTAGCGGGTTACAATGAGCAGTTCTTC.

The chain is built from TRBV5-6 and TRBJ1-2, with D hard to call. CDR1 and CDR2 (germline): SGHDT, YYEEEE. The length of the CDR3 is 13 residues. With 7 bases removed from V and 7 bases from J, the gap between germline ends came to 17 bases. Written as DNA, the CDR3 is TGTGCCAGCGGACGGACGCATGGTAGTGGCTACACCTTC. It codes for CASGRTHGSGYTF.

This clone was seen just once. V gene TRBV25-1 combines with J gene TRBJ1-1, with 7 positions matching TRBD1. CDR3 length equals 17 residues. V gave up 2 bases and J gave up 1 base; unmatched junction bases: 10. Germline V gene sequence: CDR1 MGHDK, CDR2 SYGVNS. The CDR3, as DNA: TGTGCCAGCAGTGAACCAAAGGGCGGGACAGAGAACACTGAAGCTTTCTTT. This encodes CASSEPKGGTENTEAFF.

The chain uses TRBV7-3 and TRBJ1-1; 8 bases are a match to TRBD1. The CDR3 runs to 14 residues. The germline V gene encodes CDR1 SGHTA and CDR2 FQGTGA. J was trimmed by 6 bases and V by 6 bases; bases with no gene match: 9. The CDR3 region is CASRLHDRGAEAFF. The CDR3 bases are TGTGCCAGCAGGTTACATGACAGGGGCGCTGAAGCTTTCTTT. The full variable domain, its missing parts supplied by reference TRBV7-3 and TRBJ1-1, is GAGVSQTPSNKVTEKGKYVELRCDPISGHTALYWYRQSLGQGPEFLIYFQGTGAADDSGLPNDRFFAVRPEGSVSTLKIQRTERGDSAVYLCASRLHDRGAEAFFGQGTRLTVV.

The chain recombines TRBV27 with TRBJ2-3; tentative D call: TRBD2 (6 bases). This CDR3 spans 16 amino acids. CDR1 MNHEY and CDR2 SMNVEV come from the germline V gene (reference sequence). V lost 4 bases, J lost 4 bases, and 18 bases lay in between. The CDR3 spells CASSSRLDIPSDTQYF. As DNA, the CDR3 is TGTGCCAGCAGTTCCCGACTAGACATCCCCTCAGATACGCAGTATTTT.

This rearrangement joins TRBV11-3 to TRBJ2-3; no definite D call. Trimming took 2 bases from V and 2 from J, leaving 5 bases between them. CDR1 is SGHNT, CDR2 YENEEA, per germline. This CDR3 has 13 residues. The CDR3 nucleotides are TGTGCCAGCAGCTTACGGGTCACAGATACGCAGTATTTT. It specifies CASSLRVTDTQYF.

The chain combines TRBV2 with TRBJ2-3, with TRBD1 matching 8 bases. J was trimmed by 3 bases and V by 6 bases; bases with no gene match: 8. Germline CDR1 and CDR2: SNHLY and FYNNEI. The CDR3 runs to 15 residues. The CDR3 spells CASSSGTGETDTQYF. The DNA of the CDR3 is TGTGCCAGCAGCTCCGGGACAGGCGAGACAGATACGCAGTATTTT.

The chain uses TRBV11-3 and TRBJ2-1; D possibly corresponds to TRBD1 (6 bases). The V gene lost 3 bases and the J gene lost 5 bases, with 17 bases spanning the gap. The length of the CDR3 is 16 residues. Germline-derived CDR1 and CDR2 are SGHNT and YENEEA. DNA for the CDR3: TGTGCCAGCAGCTTGCGACAGGTTCGCGGTAACAATGAGCAGTTCTTC. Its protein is CASSLRQVRGNNEQFF. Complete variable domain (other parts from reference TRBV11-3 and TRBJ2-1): EAGVVQSPRYKIIEKKQPVAFWCNPISGHNTLYWYLQNLGQGPELLIRYENEEAVDDSQLPKDRFSAERLKGVDSTLKIQPAELGDSAVYLCASSLRQVRGNNEQFFGPGTRLTVL.

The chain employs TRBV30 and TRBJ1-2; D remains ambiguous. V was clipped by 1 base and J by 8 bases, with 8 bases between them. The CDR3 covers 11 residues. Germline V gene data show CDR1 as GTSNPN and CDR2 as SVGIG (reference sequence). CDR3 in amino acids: CAWSDSGGYTF. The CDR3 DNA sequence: TGTGCCTGGAGTGACTCGGGGGGCTACACCTTC.

The CDR3 bases are TGTGCCAGCAGTCCAAGGACCGGGCGGGTAAATAGCAATCAGCCCCAGCATTTT. It is translated as CASSPRTGRVNSNQPQHF. The rearrangement links TRBV28 to TRBJ1-5; D ambiguous. Trimming pared 5 bases from V and 0 bases from J, leaving 20 bases between. This CDR3 has 18 amino acids. CDR1 MDHEN and CDR2 SYDVKM come from the germline V gene.

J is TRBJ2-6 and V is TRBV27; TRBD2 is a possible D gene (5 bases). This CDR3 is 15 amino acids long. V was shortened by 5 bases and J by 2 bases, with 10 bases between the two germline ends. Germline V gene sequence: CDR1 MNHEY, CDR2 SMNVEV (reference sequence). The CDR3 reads CASSPLGTGANVLTF. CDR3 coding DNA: TGTGCCAGCAGTCCCCTCGGGACTGGGGCCAACGTCCTGACTTTC.

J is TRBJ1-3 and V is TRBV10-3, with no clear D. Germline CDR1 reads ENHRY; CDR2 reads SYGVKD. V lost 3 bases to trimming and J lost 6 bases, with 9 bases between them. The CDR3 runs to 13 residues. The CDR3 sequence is CAISDPSTNTIYF. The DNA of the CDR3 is TGTGCCATCAGTGACCCTAGTACAAACACCATATATTTT.

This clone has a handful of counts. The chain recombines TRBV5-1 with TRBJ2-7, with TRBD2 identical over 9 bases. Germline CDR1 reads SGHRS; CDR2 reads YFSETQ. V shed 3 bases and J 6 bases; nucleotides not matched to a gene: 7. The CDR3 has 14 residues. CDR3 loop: CASSSSGMMGEQYF. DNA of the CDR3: TGCGCCAGCAGCTCTAGCGGGATGATGGGCGAGCAGTACTTC.